The clone carrying this T cell receptor beta chain was detected ten times or more. The target antigen is unknown. This sample stems from a study of CD8 T cells in ankylosing spondylitis. Points from the study as a whole: Significantly higher representation of disease-linked clones was reported for matched ankylosing spondylitis synovial fluid.

Trimming removed 5 bases from V and 5 bases from J; junction bases left unmatched: 12. The CDR3 runs 16 residues. Looked up from germline, CDR1 is SGHTA and CDR2 is FQGNSA. In TCRdb, the 5' RACE reads were re-called with MiXCR into one record per CDR3 protein. Of 300,000 to 350,000 distinct CDR3 sequences in the sample, 20% to 25% are singletons; the top ten hold 3.5%. Sequencing was done on a sample of blood, either unsorted or a sorted T cell fraction (not recorded which). The gene calls are TRBV7-2 and TRBJ2-1; TRBD2 matches at 7 bases. This TCR was sampled from a female donor with ankylosing spondylitis or in good health (not recorded which). CDR3 sequence: CASSKSLAEVNNEQFF. CDR3 coding DNA: TGTGCCAGCAGCAAAAGCCTAGCGGAGGTAAACAATGAGCAGTTCTTC. The complete variable domain, with remaining parts taken from reference TRBV7-2 and TRBJ2-1, reads GAGVSQSPSNKVTEKGKDVELRCDPISGHTALYWYRQSLGQGLEFLIYFQGNSAPDKSGLPSDRFSAERTGGSVSTLTIQRTQQEDSAVYLCASSKSLAEVNNEQFFGPGTRLTVL.